The clone carrying this T cell receptor (beta chain) was seen more than once but under ten times. The data belong to a study of T cells in Graves' hyperthyroidism and ophthalmopathy. The ends were cut back, 4 bases at V and 1 base at J, with 7 bases in the middle. This CDR3 contains 13 residues. Germline V CDR1 and CDR2: SEHNR, FQNEAQ (reference sequence). Template material for amplifying TCR beta CDR3 regions consisted of RNA transcripts. The HTBI set primed first-round TCR CDR3 RT-PCR. TCRdb re-called the multiplex PCR reads through MiXCR, storing one row per CDR3 protein. The sample carries roughly 330,000 distinct CDR3 sequences, roughly 15% recorded once.

This TCR was sampled from a man younger than 40 with Graves' hyperthyroidism. Sequencing was performed on blood. The V gene is TRBV7-9, the J gene TRBJ1-2; unclear D gene. The CDR3 coding sequence is TGTGCCAGCAGCTCGGGCGTTAACTATGGCTACACCTTC. It yields the protein CASSSGVNYGYTF.